One and the same sample provided the 26 T cell receptor beta chains below, sequenced in a study of blood T cell repertoires in COVID-19. The data were produced by immunoSEQ multiplex PCR, yet TCRdb's version contains in-frame clones alone and is incomplete. The sample includes approximately 210,000 clones, 86% of them seen just once. The specimen was peripheral blood. These receptors were collected from a man aged 30 to 39 who had recovered from COVID-19.

The chain employs TRBV12-3 or TRBV12-4 and TRBJ1-1; TRBD1 might be the D (5 bases). V lost 2 bases and J lost 8, with 12 bases in between. The CDR3 has 13 amino acids. The CDR3: CASSLSARGEAFF. CDR3 DNA: TGTGCCAGCAGTTTATCGGCCCGGGGGGAAGCTTTCTTT.

The rearrangement uses TRBV5-6 and TRBJ2-2, with 10 nucleotides matching TRBD2. This CDR3 is built from 15 residues. In germline, CDR1 is SGHDT, CDR2 YYEEEE. V lost 1 base and J lost 5; bases outside the gene matches: 2. The CDR3 loop reads CASSLLTSGTGELFF. The CDR3 DNA reads TGTGCCAGCAGCTTGTTGACTAGCGGGACCGGGGAGCTGTTTTTT.

V is TRBV5-1 and J is TRBJ1-2; no firm D call. The germline V gene has CDR1 SGHRS and CDR2 YFSETQ. The V end was cut by 6 bases, the J end by 0 bases, with 12 bases between. The CDR3 is made up of 14 amino acids. The CDR3 reads CASTSQAPNYGYTF. The CDR3 bases are TGCGCCAGCACCTCGCAGGCGCCTAACTATGGCTACACCTTC. Filled out from reference TRBV5-1 and TRBJ1-2, the complete variable domain reads KAGVTQTPRYLIKTRGQQVTLSCSPISGHRSVSWYQQTPGQGLQFLFEYFSETQRNKGNFPGRFSGRQFSNSRSEMNVSTLELGDSALYLCASTSQAPNYGYTFGSGTRLTVV.

The chain carries TRBV6-5 and TRBJ2-7, with 7 nucleotides matching TRBD1. The CDR3 covers 13 residues. Losses at the gene ends were 4 bases for V and 6 bases for J; bases not matched to a gene: 6. The germline gives CDR1 MNHEY, CDR2 SVGAGI. CDR3 protein: CASSWTGEREQYF. The CDR3 region has the DNA TGTGCCAGCAGTTGGACAGGTGAACGCGAGCAGTACTTC.

The chain couples TRBV10-2 to TRBJ2-7; 12 nucleotides match TRBD2. The CDR3 sequence is 17 residues long. From germline, CDR1 is WSHSY and CDR2 SAAADI. V gave up 5 bases and J gave up 2 bases; unmatched junction bases: 10. The CDR3 here is CASSFPLAGGSTYEQYF. In DNA form, the CDR3 reads TGCGCCAGCAGTTTCCCACTAGCGGGGGGCTCGACCTACGAGCAGTACTTC.

The chain combines TRBV9 with TRBJ2-7, with 7 bases that match TRBD2. Germline-derived CDR1 and CDR2 are SGDLS and YYNGEE. Germline trimming cut 2 bases from V and 6 bases from J; bases unmatched to any gene: 8. The CDR3 contains 14 residues. The CDR3 region is CASSVFHSGTEQYF. CDR3 bases: TGTGCCAGCAGCGTTTTCCACAGCGGGACCGAGCAGTACTTC.

This clone was counted at least ten times. The rearrangement joins TRBV6-2 or TRBV6-3 to TRBJ1-5; 7 bases match TRBD1. Germline trimming cut 5 bases from V and 8 bases from J; bases unmatched to any gene: 9. From germline, CDR1 is MNHEY and CDR2 SVGEGT. There are 14 residues in the CDR3. CDR3: CASSLTGETEPQHF. The CDR3 coding sequence is TGTGCCAGCAGTCTTACAGGGGAAACGGAGCCCCAGCATTTT.

The rearrangement joins TRBV6-1 to TRBJ2-1, with 13 bases matching TRBD2. V dropped 2 bases and J dropped 8; count of bases not matched to a gene: 3. Germline CDR1 is MNHNS and CDR2 is SASEGT. The CDR3 is 15 residues long. CDR3 amino acids: CASSERLAGGYEQFF. For the CDR3, the DNA is TGTGCCAGCAGTGAAAGACTAGCGGGGGGCTATGAGCAGTTCTTC.

The chain carries TRBV10-3 and TRBJ2-7; 8 nucleotides line up with TRBD2. Trimming cost V 0 bases and J 6 bases; bases outside gene matches: 10. In germline, CDR1 is ENHRY, CDR2 SYGVKD. CDR3 length: 16 residues. The CDR3 bases are TGTGCCATCAGTGAGTCGGCGCCCCGGGAGGGTAGCGAGCAGTACTTC. Its protein product is CAISESAPREGSEQYF.

V and J are TRBV10-3 and TRBJ1-4; D might be TRBD1 (6 bases). V lost 3 bases and J lost 5, with 13 bases in between. Germline CDR1 reads ENHRY; CDR2 reads SYGVKD. The CDR3 is 15 residues long. CDR3 amino acids: CAISDLGGRNEKLFF. The CDR3 DNA is TGTGCCATCAGTGACCTCGGGGGGCGGAATGAAAAACTGTTTTTT.

This clone was counted a few times. The chain employs TRBV6-5 and TRBJ2-2, with D tentatively TRBD2 (5 bases). V was pared by 7 bases and J by 5 bases, with 11 bases between. Per the germline V gene, CDR1 is MNHEY and CDR2 is SVGAGI. This CDR3 is built from 13 residues. The CDR3 region is CASKKTGTGELFF. CDR3 in DNA: TGTGCCAGCAAGAAGACGGGGACCGGGGAGCTGTTTTTT.

This clone was recorded once. CDR3 loop: CATSEEGGNAYEQYF. The CDR3, as DNA: TGTGCCACCAGTGAGGAGGGAGGGAATGCCTACGAGCAGTACTTC. The chain couples TRBV24-1 to TRBJ2-7; 7 bases are shared with TRBD2. This CDR3 region has 15 residues. The germline gives CDR1 KGHDR, CDR2 SFDVKD. V was pared by 4 bases and J by 2 bases, with 7 bases of the junction left unmatched.

The chain couples TRBV6-6 to TRBJ1-3; D not certain. CDR1 MNHNY and CDR2 SVGAGI come from the germline V gene (reference sequence). This CDR3 has 13 amino acids. Between the trimmed V and J ends, which lost 4 bases and 11 bases, there was a span of 15 bases. The CDR3 DNA reads TGTGCCAGCAGTTCCGGCGTTGCGGCGCCCATATATTTT. This codes for CASSSGVAAPIYF.

The chain is built from TRBV11-3 and TRBJ2-7, with D perhaps matching TRBD2 (5 bases). The CDR3 is made up of 12 amino acids. V was cut by 4 bases and J by 3 bases, with 7 bases left in between. CDR1 SGHNT and CDR2 YENEEA come from the germline V gene. The CDR3: CASSSEGYEQYF. Here the CDR3 DNA reads TGTGCCAGCAGCTCTGAGGGCTACGAGCAGTACTTC.

V gene TRBV7-2 combines with J gene TRBJ2-7; possibly TRBD2 for D (5 bases). Germline V gene sequence: CDR1 SGHTA, CDR2 FQGNSA. Trimming stripped 3 bases from V and 7 bases from J, with 19 bases between. The CDR3 length is 15 residues. The CDR3 DNA is TGTGCCAGCAGCTTTAAATTCGAGGGTTCACGAGAGCAGTACTTC. This codes for CASSFKFEGSREQYF.

The V gene is TRBV15, the J gene TRBJ1-1, with 9 bases aligning to TRBD1. CDR1 LNHNV and CDR2 YYDKDF come from the germline V gene (reference sequence). The CDR3 consists of 14 residues. Unmatched junction bases numbered 8, after V lost 7 bases and J lost 5 bases. The CDR3 DNA reads as TGTGCCACCAAGTCCGGGACAGGGAGTACTGAAGCTTTCTTT. This sequence encodes CATKSGTGSTEAFF. Together with reference TRBV15 and TRBJ1-1, the CDR3 gives the full variable domain: DAMVIQNPRYQVTQFGKPVTLSCSQTLNHNVMYWYQQKSSQAPKLLFHYYDKDFNNEADTPDNFQSRRPNTSFCFLDIRSPGLGDTAMYLCATKSGTGSTEAFFGQGTRLTVV.

This sequence joins TRBV6-5 and TRBJ1-5; D ambiguous. V lost 0 bases, J lost 7 bases, and 10 bases lay in between. The length of the CDR3 is 14 residues. The V gene's germline CDR1 is MNHEY and CDR2 SVGAGI. DNA of the CDR3: TGTGCCAGCAGTTACTCGGGAGGATTGCAGCCCCAGCATTTT. Its protein is CASSYSGGLQPQHF.

This clone was detected only a few times. The V gene is TRBV29-1, the J gene TRBJ2-7; 11 bases agree with TRBD1. CDR1 is SQVTM, CDR2 ANQGSEA, per germline. The length of the CDR3 is 14 residues. The J segment lost 7 bases and the V segment lost 6 bases, leaving 11 bases of the junction unmatched. The CDR3 bases are TGCAGCGTCCCGGGACAGGGGGACTTACGGGAGCAGTACTTC. Protein product: CSVPGQGDLREQYF.

This clone was observed once. V usage is TRBV5-6 and J usage is TRBJ1-2; the D is unclear. The V end lost 4 bases, the J end lost 7 bases, and 8 bases lay between the germline ends. CDR1 is SGHDT, CDR2 YYEEEE, per germline. CDR3 length: 11 residues. CDR3 DNA sequence: TGTGCCAGCAGCGGGCAGATTGGCTACACCTTC. The encoded protein is CASSGQIGYTF.

Of note for this clone: The sample carries other DNA sequences with the same CDR3. Here the CDR3 reads CASSITGGNNQPQHF. Here the CDR3 DNA reads TGTGCCAGTAGTATTACAGGGGGAAACAATCAGCCCCAGCATTTT. The chain is built from TRBV19 and TRBJ1-5, with TRBD1 matching over 8 bases. J gave up 3 bases and V 3 bases, and 4 bases lay outside the gene matches. The CDR3 covers 15 residues. Germline CDR1 and CDR2: LNHDA and SQIVND (reference sequence).

The chain employs TRBV6-2 or TRBV6-3 and TRBJ2-6, with D hard to call. Germline lookup yields CDR1 MNHEY and CDR2 SVGEGT. This CDR3 region has 15 residues. The V end was cut by 2 bases, the J end by 0 bases, with 5 bases between. The CDR3 bases are TGTGCCAGCAGTTACCAAGCCTCTGGGGCCAACGTCCTGACTTTC. This gives the protein CASSYQASGANVLTF.

This chain uses TRBV6-5 with TRBJ1-3; 7 positions agree with TRBD1. The CDR3 sequence is 16 residues long. The V segment lost 4 bases and the J segment 3 bases; nucleotides outside the gene matches: 9. Germline V gives CDR1 MNHEY, CDR2 SVGAGI. The CDR3 bases are TGTGCCAGCAGTTCTCGATTACAGGGGTTTGGAAACACCATATATTTT. It specifies CASSSRLQGFGNTIYF.

The chain uses TRBV9 and TRBJ2-1, with D possibly being TRBD1 (6 bases). CDR1 is SGDLS, CDR2 YYNGEE, per germline. The CDR3 contains 18 residues. V lost 0 bases and J lost 8, with 24 bases in between. Here the CDR3 reads CASSVGYLRGLTGDEQFF. CDR3 nucleotide sequence: TGTGCCAGCAGCGTAGGATATCTGAGGGGGTTGACGGGTGATGAGCAGTTCTTC.

This clone was picked up one time. This sequence joins TRBV19 and TRBJ2-5; TRBD1 agrees at 8 bases. This CDR3 comprises 15 residues. Trimming removed 2 bases from V and 6 bases from J; junction bases left unmatched: 8. Germline assignment: CDR1 LNHDA and CDR2 SQIVND (reference sequence). The CDR3 is CASSIIGQGGKTQYF. CDR3 bases: TGTGCCAGTAGTATAATAGGACAGGGAGGAAAGACCCAGTACTTC.

This clone appeared a single time. V is TRBV3-1 (or the pseudogene TRBV3-2) and J is TRBJ2-7, with D perhaps TRBD2 (5 bases). V lost 0 bases and J 0 bases, leaving 9 bases between the germline ends. The length of the CDR3 is 15 residues. Germline CDR1 and CDR2: LGHDT and YNNKEL (reference sequence). CDR3 in amino acids: CASSQDATNSYEQYF. The CDR3 DNA is TGTGCCAGCAGCCAAGATGCGACTAACTCCTACGAGCAGTACTTC.

This chain connects TRBV6-5 to TRBJ1-2; 7 bases match TRBD1. The CDR3 is 14 amino acids. CDR1 is MNHEY and CDR2 is SVGAGI in the germline V gene. J gave up 4 bases and V 6 bases, and 8 bases lay outside the gene matches. The CDR3 reads CASRSQGPSYGYTF. CDR3 DNA: TGTGCCAGCAGATCACAGGGGCCCTCCTATGGCTACACCTTC.